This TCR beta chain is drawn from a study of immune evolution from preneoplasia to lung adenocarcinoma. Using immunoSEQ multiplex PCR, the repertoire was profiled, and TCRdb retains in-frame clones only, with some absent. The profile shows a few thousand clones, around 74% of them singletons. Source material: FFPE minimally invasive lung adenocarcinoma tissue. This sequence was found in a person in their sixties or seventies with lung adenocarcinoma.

CDR3 DNA sequence: TGTGCCAGCAGCCCCCGACTAGCCCCCTACGAGCAGTACTTC. This sequence encodes CASSPRLAPYEQYF. V usage is TRBV7-2 and J usage is TRBJ2-7; TRBD2 agrees at 7 bases. Trimming cost V 5 bases and J 2 bases; bases outside gene matches: 6. The CDR3 runs to 14 residues. Germline-derived CDR1 and CDR2 are SGHTA and FQGNSA.